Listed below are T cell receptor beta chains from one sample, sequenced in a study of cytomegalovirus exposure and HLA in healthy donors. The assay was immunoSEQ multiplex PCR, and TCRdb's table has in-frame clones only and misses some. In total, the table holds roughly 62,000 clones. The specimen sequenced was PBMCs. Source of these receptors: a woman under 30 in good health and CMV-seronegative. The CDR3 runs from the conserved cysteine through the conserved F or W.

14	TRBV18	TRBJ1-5	CASSPGGGGQPQHF
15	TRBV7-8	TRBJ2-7	CASSQRRDSAYEQYF
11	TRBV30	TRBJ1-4	CACLTGEKLFF
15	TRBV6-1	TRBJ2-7	CASITIAGVRYEQYF
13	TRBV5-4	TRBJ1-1	CASSLQVQAEAFF
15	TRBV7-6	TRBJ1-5	CASSQVSGSDQPQHF
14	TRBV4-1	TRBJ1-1	CASSKQGRTTEAFF
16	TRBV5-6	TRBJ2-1	CASSLGVAGVYNEQFF
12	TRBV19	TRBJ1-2	CASRGEDYGYTF
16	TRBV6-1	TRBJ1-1	CASSGQGAGMNTEAFF